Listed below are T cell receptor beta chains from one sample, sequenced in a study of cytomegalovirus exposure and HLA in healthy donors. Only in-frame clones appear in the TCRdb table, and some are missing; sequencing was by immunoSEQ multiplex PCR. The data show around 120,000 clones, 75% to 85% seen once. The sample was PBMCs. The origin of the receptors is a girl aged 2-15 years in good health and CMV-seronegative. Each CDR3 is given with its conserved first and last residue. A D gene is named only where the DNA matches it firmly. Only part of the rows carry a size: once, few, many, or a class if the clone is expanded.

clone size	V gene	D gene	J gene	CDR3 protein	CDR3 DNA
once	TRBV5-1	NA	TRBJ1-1	CASSINREYTEAFF	TGCGCCAGCAGCATTAACAGGGAGTACACTGAAGCTTTCTTT
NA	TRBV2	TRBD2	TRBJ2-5	CASSVISGRVETQYF	TGTGCCAGCAGTGTGATTAGCGGGAGGGTAGAGACCCAGTACTTC
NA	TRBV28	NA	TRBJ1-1	CASSHLRGGAGTEAFF	TGTGCCAGCAGCCACCTACGGGGGGGGGCCGGAACTGAAGCTTTCTTT
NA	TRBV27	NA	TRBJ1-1	CASSLYARGNTEAFF	TGTGCCAGCAGTTTATATGCGCGGGGGAACACTGAAGCTTTCTTT
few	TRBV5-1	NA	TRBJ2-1	CASSLDAGSYNEQFF	TGCGCCAGCAGCTTGGACGCCGGCTCCTACAATGAGCAGTTCTTC
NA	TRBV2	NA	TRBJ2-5	CASSRETQYF	TGTGCCAGCAGTCGAGAGACCCAGTACTTC
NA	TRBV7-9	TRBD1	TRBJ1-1	CASFGQGVWGTEAFF	TGTGCCAGCTTCGGGCAGGGGGTCTGGGGCACTGAAGCTTTCTTT
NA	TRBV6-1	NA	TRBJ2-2	CASIRDANTGELFF	TGTGCCAGCATTCGGGATGCGAACACCGGGGAGCTGTTTTTT
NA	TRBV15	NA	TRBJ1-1	CATSRERGGTEAFF	TGTGCCACCAGCAGAGAACGGGGGGGAACTGAAGCTTTCTTT
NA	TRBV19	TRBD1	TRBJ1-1	CASSGTGRMNTEAFF	TGTGCCAGTTCCGGGACAGGAAGAATGAACACTGAAGCTTTCTTT
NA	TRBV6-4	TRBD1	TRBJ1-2	CARDYRGSNYGYTF	TGTGCCCGCGACTACAGGGGCTCTAACTATGGCTACACCTTC
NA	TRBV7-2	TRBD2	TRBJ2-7	CASSLVSGVPGGQYF	TGTGCCAGCAGCTTAGTCAGCGGGGTCCCCGGGGGGCAGTACTTC
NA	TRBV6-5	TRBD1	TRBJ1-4	CASSPWTGSDEKLFF	TGTGCCAGCAGTCCCTGGACAGGGAGCGATGAAAAACTGTTTTTT
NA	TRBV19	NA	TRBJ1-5	CASIGGSNQPQHF	TGTGCCAGTATAGGGGGTAGCAATCAGCCCCAGCATTTT
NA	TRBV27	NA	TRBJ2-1	CASRIQGVGEQFF	TGTGCCAGCAGAATACAGGGTGTGGGTGAGCAGTTCTTC
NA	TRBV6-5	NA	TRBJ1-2	CASSPRSRNGYTF	TGTGCCAGCAGCCCACGGTCCAGGAATGGCTACACCTTC
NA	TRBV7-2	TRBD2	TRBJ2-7	CASTSIAGGSYEQYF	TGTGCCAGCACCTCAATAGCGGGGGGGTCCTACGAGCAGTACTTC
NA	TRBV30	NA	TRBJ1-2	CAWRQGNYGYTF	TGTGCCTGGAGGCAGGGGAACTATGGCTACACCTTC